This T cell receptor beta chain was profiled in a study of T cells in Graves' hyperthyroidism and ophthalmopathy. Study-wide context: Sampling of peripheral blood happened at initial diagnosis, prior to any treatment. General study points: Most clonotypes that expanded in the thyroid above 0.001 also showed up in blood.

TCR beta CDR3 regions were amplified from RNA. During a first-round RT-PCR of the TCR CDR3, the HTBI primer set was used. TCRdb re-called the multiplex PCR reads with MiXCR, one entry per CDR3 protein. The sample carries about 640,000 distinct CDR3 sequences, roughly 20% recorded once. This clonotype has ten or more counts. The target antigen is unknown. Germline V lookup: CDR1 SGHAT, CDR2 FQNNGV. The germline V and J ends were trimmed by 5 bases and 4 bases, with 15 bases remaining between them. The CDR3 consists of 15 residues. Patients with uncontrolled infections, other autoimmune diseases, pregnancy or lactation were excluded.

The rearrangement joins TRBV11-2 to TRBJ2-1, with D perhaps given as TRBD1 or TRBD2 (6 bases each). This TCR came from a man aged 30-40 years with Graves' ophthalmopathy. The sequencing input was blood. The chain's CDR3 is CASSLRGEPYNEQFF. The CDR3, as DNA: TGTGCCAGCAGCCTGAGGGGGGAACCATACAATGAGCAGTTCTTC.